Given below is one T cell receptor (beta chain) in context. The antigen is undetermined. It was with 60 Vbeta and 13 Jbeta primers that the PCR ran. The data were produced by immunoSEQ multiplex PCR, yet TCRdb's version contains in-frame clones alone and is incomplete. Among about 270,000 clones, about 66% were seen once, and the ten largest hold around 2.3%. J lost 7 bases, V lost 6 bases, and 9 bases had no gene match. The germline gives CDR1 LNHDA, CDR2 SQIVND (reference sequence). This CDR3 is built from 15 residues. The source of the sample is a study of cytomegalovirus exposure and HLA in healthy donors. General observations from the study: Most TCR sequences proved rare, with some public TCRs found in many donors. The authors later linked a missense DCLRE1C variant to TCR beta V- and J-gene trimming. Researchers reportedly found TCR beta sequences accurately predicted most subjects' HLA-A and HLA-B alleles.

The chain is built from TRBV19 and TRBJ1-6; 7 bases align to TRBD1. This TCR came from a female donor in good health and CMV-seronegative. Sequencing input: PBMCs. The CDR3 here is CASRRRQGDNSPLHF. The CDR3 nucleotides read TGTGCCAGTAGACGGAGACAGGGTGACAATTCACCCCTCCACTTT.